The present T cell receptor (beta chain) was sequenced within a study of blood T cell repertoires in COVID-19. Study in general: COVID-19 samples, acute and convalescent, were from the United States, Italy and Spain.

A Seattle source enrolled patients during active infection and followed them longitudinally. Per the original methods: Reference gene primer amplification gave estimated nucleated cell counts. The table came from immunoSEQ multiplex PCR; TCRdb's copy has only in-frame clones and leaves some out. V and J calls and clone size are those listed in that table; D and trimming were worked out from the DNA. The sample has a few hundred thousand clones; 80% to 90% are singletons. The CDR3 loop spans 13 amino acids. The germline V and J ends were trimmed by 2 bases and 7 bases, with 12 bases remaining between them. Germline CDR1 reads MNHNY; CDR2 reads SVGAGI (reference sequence).

The origin of this receptor is a woman aged 70 to 79 with COVID-19, enrolled during active disease. Sequencing input: peripheral blood. The chain has TRBV6-6 and TRBJ2-7; D unresolved. CDR3 residues: CASSYRSNGEQYF. The CDR3 nucleotides read TGTGCCAGCAGTTACCGGAGCAACGGGGAGCAGTACTTC.